This T cell receptor (beta chain) was obtained from a study of CD8+CD57+ T cells in acquired aplastic anemia. Study in general: The study obtained an average of about 3.4 ug of DNA from sorted CD4+ and CD8+ cells. Study results and caveats: Shared by patients and controls, approximately 28 CD8+ CDR3s were abundant in patients. With respect to CD8+ Simpson's diversity, patients and controls did not differ significantly.

The template used for profiling TCR beta VDJ and CDR3 was genomic DNA. Each CDR3 protein gets one entry after TCRdb re-called the reads with MiXCR. The profile covers some 150,000 distinct CDR3 sequences, with approximately 52% appearing a single time and roughly 12% taken by the ten largest. The V gene's germline CDR1 is MNHEY and CDR2 SMNVEV (reference sequence). The CDR3 consists of 17 residues. The ends lost 5 bases at V and 7 bases at J; junction bases unmatched: 16. Individuals selected for sequencing had exhibited CD8+CD57+ cell expansion on flow cytometry. Details on this clonotype: Its antigen is currently unknown.

Sequencing was performed on sorted CD4+, CD8+, or CD8+CD57+ T cells (not recorded which) from PBMCs. The clonotype was recovered from a human donor with aplastic anemia. The chain combines TRBV27 with TRBJ2-7; 11 nucleotides line up with TRBD1. CDR3 sequence reads: CASSPTNAGTGGREQYF. CDR3 nucleotides: TGTGCCAGCAGTCCTACAAATGCCGGGACAGGGGGGCGGGAGCAGTACTTC.